This entry lists 31 T cell receptor beta chains sequenced from one sample in a study of sequential checkpoint blockade in melanoma. As to treatment: randomized to nivolumab then ipilimumab (arm A) or the reverse (arm B). Repertoires were generated with immunoSEQ multiplex PCR, while TCRdb's copy carries only in-frame clones and drops some. The table shows about 6,800 clones, with about 28% occurring only once. The material sequenced was tumor tissue (inferred from file names), taken from a patient given nivolumab and ipilimumab in sequence. The receptors derive from a human donor with melanoma.

This chain connects TRBV7-5 to TRBJ2-1; the table's D call, TRBD2, has no DNA check behind it. TRBV7-5 constitutes a pseudogene. CDR3 length: 15 residues. CDR3 protein: CASSPSGSKYNEQFF. The CDR3 DNA reads TGTGCCAGCAGCCCAAGCGGGAGCAAATACAATGAGCAGTTCTTC.

V and J are TRBV5-1 and TRBJ1-3; possible D gene TRBD1, 5 bases. Germline lookup yields CDR1 SGHRS and CDR2 YFSETQ. CDR3 length: 16 amino acids. Trimming removed 4 bases from V and 0 bases from J, with 14 bases in between. The CDR3 reads CASSPAAGHSGNTIYF. The CDR3 DNA reads as TGCGCCAGCAGCCCTGCGGCAGGACACTCTGGAAACACCATATATTTT.

This clone was observed many times. The CDR3 sequence is CASSPLAGGETQYF. In nucleotides, the CDR3 is TGTGCCAGCAGTCCGCTAGCGGGAGGAGAGACCCAGTACTTC. This chain joins TRBV6-8 and TRBJ2-5; TRBD2 aligns across 11 bases. The V and J ends lost 5 bases and 4 bases, in that order; junction bases with no gene match: 3. Germline CDR1 reads MNHGY; CDR2 reads SAAAGT. The CDR3 is 14 amino acids.

CDR3 amino acids: CASSLGQDTDTQYF. The CDR3 nucleotides are TGCGCCAGCAGCCTTGGACAGGACACAGATACGCAGTATTTT. The chain uses TRBV5-1 and TRBJ2-3, with 7 bases that match TRBD1. Germline CDR1 is SGHRS and CDR2 is YFSETQ. The CDR3 has 14 residues. The trim removed 4 bases at V and 2 bases at J, leaving 4 bases unmatched.

The chain couples TRBV30 to TRBJ2-2, with D unclear. CDR3 size: 12 residues. From germline, CDR1 is GTSNPN and CDR2 SVGIG (reference sequence). V was pared by 4 bases and J by 6 bases, with 9 bases between. CDR3 in DNA: TGTGCCTGGAAGCCCGGAGCCGGGGAGCTGTTTTTT. Residues: CAWKPGAGELFF.

The chain combines TRBV5-1 with TRBJ2-1, with 10 bases lining up with TRBD2. This CDR3 has 16 residues. CDR1 and CDR2 from the germline V gene are SGHRS and YFSETQ. With 2 bases clipped from V and 5 bases from J, the junction kept 7 bases outside the gene matches. As DNA, the CDR3 is TGCGCCAGCAGCTTTGGACTAGGGACTAGCGACAATGAGCAGTTCTTC. Amino acid sequence: CASSFGLGTSDNEQFF.

This clone has at least ten counts. The J gene is TRBJ1-4, the V gene TRBV11-3; weak D call: TRBD1 (5 bases). In germline, CDR1 is SGHNT, CDR2 YENEEA. The V end lost 3 bases, the J end lost 2 bases, and 13 bases lay between the germline ends. The CDR3 length is 16 residues. The CDR3 region has the DNA TGTGCCAGCAGCTTGGACGGGGGTTGGACTAATGAAAAACTGTTTTTT. It codes for CASSLDGGWTNEKLFF.

This chain joins TRBV14 and TRBJ2-1; no definite D call. Germline V gene data show CDR1 as SGHDN and CDR2 as FVKESK. The CDR3 runs 13 residues. V was shortened by 2 bases and J by 10 bases, with 12 bases between the two germline ends. CDR3 region: CASSQNMYDEQFF. The CDR3 bases are TGTGCCAGCAGCCAAAACATGTATGACGAGCAGTTCTTC.

V gene TRBV4-1 combines with J gene TRBJ1-4; D may be TRBD1 (5 bases). The CDR3 length is 15 residues. Germline CDR1 and CDR2: MGHRA and YSYEKL. V was pared by 0 bases and J by 7 bases, with 12 bases between. Here the CDR3 reads CASSQEGLAGEKLFF. In DNA form, the CDR3 reads TGCGCCAGCAGCCAAGAGGGACTTGCTGGTGAAAAACTGTTTTTT.

V gene TRBV5-1 combines with J gene TRBJ2-1; 7 positions agree with TRBD2. This CDR3 is 15 amino acids long. V dropped 0 bases and J dropped 7; count of bases not matched to a gene: 7. CDR1 is SGHRS and CDR2 is YFSETQ in the germline V gene. This chain's CDR3 is CASSLVSGRENEQFF. Here the CDR3 DNA reads TGCGCCAGCAGCTTGGTATCTGGGAGGGAAAATGAGCAGTTCTTC.

This clone was counted ten times or more. V is TRBV1 and J is TRBJ2-1; whether TRBD2, the table's D call, matches the DNA was not checked. TRBV1 is marked as a pseudogene. There are 14 residues in the CDR3. The CDR3 DNA reads TGCGCCAGCAGCCCGACGGGCTCCTACAATGAGCAGTTCTTC. It encodes CASSPTGSYNEQFF.

There are a few counts of this clone. The chain combines TRBV7-1 with TRBJ1-1, with TRBD1 as a possible D gene (6 bases). TRBV7-1 is an open reading frame whose function is uncertain. CDR3 length: 13 amino acids. Trimming removed 3 bases at V and 8 bases at J, with 13 bases between. The CDR3 sequence: CASSSHRAPEAFF. The CDR3 nucleotides are TGTGCCAGCAGCTCCCACAGGGCCCCAGAAGCTTTCTTT.

By sample fraction, this clone is medium-sized. The rearrangement links TRBV12-2 to TRBJ2-2; no check of the table's D call, TRBD2, against the DNA was made. TRBV12-2 is shown as a pseudogene. This CDR3 has 14 amino acids. CDR3 region: CVYHGRQNTGELFF. Here the CDR3 DNA reads TGTGTCTACCACGGTCGCCAGAACACCGGGGAGCTGTTTTTT.

This clone was seen only a few times. V gene TRBV11-3 combines with J gene TRBJ2-3; a weak D match, TRBD2 (6 bases). V was trimmed by 6 bases and J by 8 bases, leaving 18 bases between them. The CDR3 covers 14 residues. Germline V gene lookup returns CDR1 SGHNT and CDR2 YENEEA. This chain's CDR3 is CASRMTSGEGTQYF. Written as DNA, the CDR3 is TGTGCCAGCAGGATGACTAGTGGCGAGGGTACGCAGTATTTT. The full variable domain, with the rest looked up from reference TRBV11-3 and TRBJ2-3, is EAGVVQSPRYKIIEKKQPVAFWCNPISGHNTLYWYLQNLGQGPELLIRYENEEAVDDSQLPKDRFSAERLKGVDSTLKIQPAELGDSAVYLCASRMTSGEGTQYFGPGTRLTVL.

The chain has TRBV29-1 and TRBJ2-1; D gene uncertain. The CDR3 extends over 14 amino acids. Germline CDR1 and CDR2: SQVTM and ANQGSEA. V was trimmed by 5 bases and J by 4 bases, leaving 15 bases between them. CDR3 DNA sequence: TGCAGCGTTCAGAGGCGCGCCCCGTACAATGAGCAGTTCTTC. Translated: CSVQRRAPYNEQFF.

Turning to this clone: The same CDR3 arises from other DNA sequences in this sample as well. V gene TRBV19 combines with J gene TRBJ2-1, with D hard to call. Looked up from germline, CDR1 is LNHDA and CDR2 is SQIVND (reference sequence). V lost 5 bases, J lost 0 bases, and 2 bases lay in between. CDR3 length: 12 amino acids. CDR3 bases: TGTGCCAGTAGTCCCTCCTACAATGAGCAGTTCTTC. It translates to CASSPSYNEQFF.

This clone was seen a handful of times. The chain joins TRBV6-8 to TRBJ1-5, with unresolved D. Trimming stripped 6 bases from V and 3 bases from J, with 9 bases between. The V gene's germline CDR1 is MNHGY and CDR2 SAAAGT. The CDR3 loop spans 13 amino acids. CDR3: CASSWRYNQPQHF. CDR3 nucleotides: TGTGCCAGCAGCTGGAGGTACAATCAGCCCCAGCATTTT.

The rearrangement links TRBV19 to TRBJ1-5, with 8 bases aligning to TRBD1. Germline CDR1 reads LNHDA; CDR2 reads SQIVND (reference sequence). After removal of 4 bases from V and 7 bases from J, the junction contained 9 bases not matched to a gene. This CDR3 spans 15 amino acids. The DNA of the CDR3 is TGTGCCAGTAGTACCTCGACAGGGGTTGGCCAGCCCCAGCATTTT. It yields the protein CASSTSTGVGQPQHF.

The J gene is TRBJ2-1, the V gene TRBV6-8; TRBD1 matches at 7 bases. The CDR3 has 13 residues. Germline CDR1 and CDR2: MNHGY and SAAAGT. J lost 5 bases, V lost 3 bases, and 1 base had no gene match. The DNA of the CDR3 is TGTGCCAGCAGTTATACAGGGGACAATGAGCAGTTCTTC. Translated, it gives CASSYTGDNEQFF.

Only a few counts were recorded for this clone. The chain links TRBV5-1 to TRBJ2-7; 8 nucleotides align to TRBD1. V trimming: 0 bases; J trimming: 5 bases; junction bases outside the gene matches: 7. Germline loops: CDR1 SGHRS, CDR2 YFSETQ. CDR3 size: 15 residues. CDR3 in DNA: TGCGCCAGCAGCTTGGCCGCGACAGGGGCCCACGAGCAGTACTTC. Translating it yields CASSLAATGAHEQYF.

This clone has a handful of counts. This sequence joins TRBV11-3 and TRBJ2-2; TRBD1 agrees at 9 bases. V gave up 4 bases and J gave up 4 bases; unmatched junction bases: 4. The germline gives CDR1 SGHNT, CDR2 YENEEA. This CDR3 spans 15 amino acids. CDR3: CASSWGQGGTGELFF. In DNA, the CDR3 is TGTGCCAGCAGCTGGGGACAGGGAGGCACCGGGGAGCTGTTTTTT.

The CDR3 loop is CAWSGDGANQPQHF. The CDR3 bases are TGTGCCTGGAGTGGGGACGGAGCCAATCAGCCCCAGCATTTT. This chain joins TRBV30 and TRBJ1-5; weak D call: TRBD1 (5 bases). CDR3 length equals 14 residues. V lost 1 base, J lost 3 bases, and 10 bases lay in between. Germline assignment: CDR1 GTSNPN and CDR2 SVGIG (reference sequence).

This chain joins TRBV6-8 and TRBJ2-1; D possibly corresponds to TRBD1 (7 bases). The CDR3 extends over 18 amino acids. Germline assignment: CDR1 MNHGY and CDR2 SAAAGT. Trimming cost V 8 bases and J 0 bases, with 23 bases left between them. In nucleotides, the CDR3 is TGTGCCAGCGGAGGGGGACAGAGGATTCCCAGCTCCTACAATGAGCAGTTCTTC. The encoded protein is CASGGGQRIPSSYNEQFF.

This clone was detected many times. The chain has TRBV23-1 and TRBJ1-1; the match to TRBD1 covers 7 bases. TRBV23-1 is an ORF for which the function is uncertain. This CDR3 spans 13 amino acids. J gave up 3 bases and V 6 bases, and 4 bases lay outside the gene matches. This chain's CDR3 is CASSVQGDTEAFF. DNA of the CDR3: TGCGCCAGCAGCGTCCAGGGGGACACTGAAGCTTTCTTT.

This clone was seen a few times. This chain joins TRBV11-3 and TRBJ2-3; 12 bases match TRBD2. The V gene's germline CDR1 is SGHNT and CDR2 YENEEA. The CDR3 loop spans 17 amino acids. The junction had 8 bases not matched to a gene; V was cut back by 2 bases and J by 5 bases. The CDR3 is CASSLSLAGGGEDTQYF. CDR3 DNA: TGTGCCAGCAGCTTATCGCTAGCGGGAGGGGGGGAAGATACGCAGTATTTT.

Only one count was recorded for this clone. Here the CDR3 DNA reads TGTGCCAGCTCACCCTCGCCCCTGTTCAATCAGCCCCAGCATTTT. This translates into CASSPSPLFNQPQHF. The rearrangement uses TRBV18 and TRBJ1-5; D remains unclear. The CDR3 totals 15 residues. Germline CDR1 reads KGHSH; CDR2 reads LQKENI. Trimming removed 3 bases from V and 3 bases from J, with 12 bases in between.

J is TRBJ2-1 and V is TRBV5-1, with 11 bases matching TRBD2. The CDR3 length is 15 residues. CDR1 and CDR2 from the germline V gene are SGHRS and YFSETQ. The V segment lost 4 bases and the J segment 0 bases; nucleotides outside the gene matches: 0. The CDR3 reads CASSTSGSSYNEQFF. CDR3 DNA: TGCGCCAGCAGCACTAGCGGGAGCTCCTACAATGAGCAGTTCTTC.

This clone was detected many times. The gene calls are TRBV11-3 and TRBJ1-5; TRBD1 is a possible D gene (6 bases). CDR1 SGHNT and CDR2 YENEEA come from the germline V gene. Trimming pared 5 bases from V and 7 bases from J, leaving 24 bases between. The CDR3 runs 17 residues. CDR3 nucleotide sequence: TGTGCCAGCAGCCAAGCAGGTGGGCGAGGGGGGAGGCAGCCCCAGCATTTT. This sequence encodes CASSQAGGRGGRQPQHF.

The chain joins TRBV12-5 to TRBJ1-1; 7 bases line up with TRBD1. The CDR3 length is 16 residues. The germline CDR1 and CDR2 sequences are LGHNT and FRNRAP. The CDR3 loop reads CASTPGQLLMNTEAFF. The CDR3 region has the DNA TGTGCCAGCACTCCGGGACAGCTACTTATGAACACTGAAGCTTTCTTT. Supplemented by reference TRBV12-5 and TRBJ1-1, the full variable domain reads DARVTQTPRHKVTEMGQEVTMRCQPILGHNTVFWYRQTMMQGLELLAYFRNRAPLDDSGMPKDRFSAEMPDATLATLKIQPSEPRDSAVYFCASTPGQLLMNTEAFFGQGTRLTVV.

The rearrangement links TRBV19 to TRBJ2-6, with D uncertain. V lost 7 bases and J lost 2, with 12 bases in between. The CDR3 loop spans 15 amino acids. Germline CDR1 and CDR2: LNHDA and SQIVND (reference sequence). This CDR3 reads CASKSVSTGANVLTF. CDR3 sequence (DNA): TGTGCCAGTAAGAGCGTCTCGACTGGGGCCAACGTCCTGACTTTC.

This clone has more than one count but fewer than ten. This chain connects TRBV15 to TRBJ1-3; D ambiguous. Germline CDR1 is LNHNV and CDR2 is YYDKDF (reference sequence). The length of the CDR3 is 15 residues. V lost 0 bases, J lost 1 base, and 7 bases lay in between. CDR3 in amino acids: CATSRERVSGNTIYF. The CDR3 nucleotides read TGTGCCACCAGCAGAGAACGCGTTTCTGGAAACACCATATATTTT.